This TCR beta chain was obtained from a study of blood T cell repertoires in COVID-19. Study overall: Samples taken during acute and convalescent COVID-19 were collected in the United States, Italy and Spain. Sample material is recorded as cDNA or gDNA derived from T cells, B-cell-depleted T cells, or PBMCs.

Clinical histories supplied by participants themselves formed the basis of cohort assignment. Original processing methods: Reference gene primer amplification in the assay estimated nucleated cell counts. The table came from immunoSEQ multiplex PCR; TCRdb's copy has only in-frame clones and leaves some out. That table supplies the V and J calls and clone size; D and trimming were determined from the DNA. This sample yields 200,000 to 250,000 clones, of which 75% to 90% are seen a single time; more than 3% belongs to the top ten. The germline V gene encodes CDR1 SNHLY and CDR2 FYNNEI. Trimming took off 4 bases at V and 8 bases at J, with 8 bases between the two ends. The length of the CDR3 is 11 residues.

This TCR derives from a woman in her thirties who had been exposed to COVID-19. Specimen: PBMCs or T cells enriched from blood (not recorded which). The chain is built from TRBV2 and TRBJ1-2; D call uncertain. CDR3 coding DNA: TGTGCCAGCAGTGTAGAGTCAGGCTACACCTTC. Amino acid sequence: CASSVESGYTF.